The following is a T cell receptor (beta chain) sequence with its context. The antigen this receptor binds is unknown. No qualities accompany the bases; no much larger clone lies one base away. From a lookup of the germline V gene, CDR1 and CDR2 are KGHDR and SFDVKD. Including the terminal cysteine and phenylalanine, the CDR3 comprises 13 residues. Of the read, only the CDR3 DNA is kept; its 39 bases are in frame from base 1. Trimming at the junction amounts to 4 bases on V and 7 bases on J, and the germline ends lie 13 bases apart. The library relied on 5' RACE. The sequencing machine was an Illumina HiSeq 2500. A second roughly 6 to 12 cycle PCR used a sample-barcoded 5' primer and a J-beta primer mix. A unique molecular identifier was introduced onto each TCR beta cDNA molecule by a template-switch 5' adaptor carrying 12 random nucleotides. Each sample yielded at least 2.5 million CDR3-containing paired-end reads. All of the RNA was converted into first-strand cDNA using the Mint cDNA synthesis kit, with a TRBC-specific oligonucleotide serving as the primer. After uracil-DNA glycosylase treatment, a first 18-cycle PCR used universal primers M1SS and BC2_uni_R on all cDNA. The study's own analysis went as follows. For normalization, 1 million high-quality reads were randomly selected from each sample, with every read carrying a distinct molecular identifier. Reads with shared molecular identifiers were discarded instead of being binned into consensus sequences. CDR3 identification, clonotype clustering and error correction used MiTCR with a Q25 quality threshold and the strictest error-elimination algorithm. A nonparametric unseen species model with Euler transformation was used to estimate a lower bound on total TCR beta diversity. TCRdb took the public reads, trimmed them with fastp at Q25, ran MiXCR for clone calling and kept in-frame beta chains. Rows with a matching CDR3 protein are joined into one entry that keeps the most common DNA and genes. Clone size and V and J calls follow TCRdb, not the original study. This sample comprises about 1.5 million distinct CDR3 sequences, 42% of them detected only once. The ten largest make up 7% to 9% of the sample.

Systemically healthy Caucasian individuals from Russia, roughly 40 in total and aged about 6 to 95 years, were included as donors. Approximately 9.3 milliliters of peripheral blood were collected from each donor into EDTA-treated Vacutainer tubes. PBMCs were isolated by Ficoll-Paque density-gradient centrifugation, with at least 6.5 million obtained per sample. Total RNA, at least 6 micrograms per sample, was extracted from PBMCs with Trizol reagent. For every donor, an aliquot of PBMCs went through flow cytometry to measure the percentages of naive CD45RAhigh/CD27high T cells. These data belong to a study of blood T cells in healthy people across ages (dated by TCRdb to the mid-2010s). Regarding the research as a whole: In model experiments, template switching captured about one uniquely barcoded TCR beta cDNA molecule for every two T cells. Age-related changes in TCR beta repertoire diversity were measured in the study by deep sequencing normalized with unique cDNA molecular identifiers. The donors were split into four age groups: young (average approximately 16 years), middle-aged (39), aged (approximately 60) and long-lived (roughly 88). To avoid experimental bias, donors of different ages were spread randomly across the sequencing lanes. The study analyzed two additional independent replicas of 1 million unique cDNA reads from the same blood draw for two donors, one aged 18 to 30 and one aged 80 or older.

Paper-wide results and their limitations: Estimates of total diversity based on one million sequenced T cells were regarded as lower bounds and as underestimates. There was a strong correlation between observed TCR beta diversity and the percentage of naive T cells measured by flow cytometry. Observed TCR beta diversity per million T cells fell roughly linearly with age, and a significant reduction was already apparent by age around 36. Since profiling was done on bulk unsorted PBMCs, naive and antigen-experienced compartments could not be conclusively compared. Because donor CMV infection status was unknown, age-related changes in expanded clonotypes were potentially confounded. Compared with the aged group, the long-lived group had more naive CD4+ T cells, fewer expanded clones and increased TCR diversity, a pattern suggesting age selection.

The rearranged segments are TRBV24-1 and TRBJ2-7; no D gene can be assigned with confidence. The sample taken for sequencing was blood. The sequence was obtained from a woman under 30 in good health. Here is the DNA: TGTGCCACCAGTGACCTCAACTACAATGAGCAGTACTTC. The encoded protein is CATSDLNYNEQYF.